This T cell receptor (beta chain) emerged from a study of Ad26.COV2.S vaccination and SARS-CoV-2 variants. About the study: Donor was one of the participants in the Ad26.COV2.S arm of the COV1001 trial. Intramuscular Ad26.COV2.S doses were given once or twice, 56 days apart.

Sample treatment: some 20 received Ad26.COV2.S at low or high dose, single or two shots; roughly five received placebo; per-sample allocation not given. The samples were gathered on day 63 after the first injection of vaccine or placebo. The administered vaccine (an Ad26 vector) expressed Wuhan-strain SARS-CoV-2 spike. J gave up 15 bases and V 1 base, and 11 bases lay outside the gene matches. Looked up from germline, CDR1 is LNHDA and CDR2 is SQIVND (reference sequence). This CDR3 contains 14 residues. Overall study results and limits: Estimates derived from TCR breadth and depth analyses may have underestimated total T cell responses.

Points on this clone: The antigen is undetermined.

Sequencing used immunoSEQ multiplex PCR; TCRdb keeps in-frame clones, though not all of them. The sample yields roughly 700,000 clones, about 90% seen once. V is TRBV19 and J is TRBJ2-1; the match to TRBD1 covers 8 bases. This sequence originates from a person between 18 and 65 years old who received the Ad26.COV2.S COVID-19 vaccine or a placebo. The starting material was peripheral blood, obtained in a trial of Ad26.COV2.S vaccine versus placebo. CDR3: CASSIGGAGGFPFF. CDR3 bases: TGTGCCAGTAGTATAGGAGGTGCAGGGGGCTTCCCGTTCTTC.